The 27 T cell receptor beta chains listed next were all sequenced from one sample in a study of cytomegalovirus exposure and HLA in healthy donors. It was with 60 Vbeta and 13 Jbeta primers that the PCR ran. Assay: immunoSEQ multiplex PCR; the TCRdb copy retains only in-frame clones and omits some. This table has 150,000 to 180,000 clones, 80% appearing once. The sequenced sample was PBMCs. The source is a woman in her thirties or forties in good health and CMV-seropositive.

The rearrangement links TRBV30 to TRBJ1-1; a weak D match, TRBD1 (5 bases). Trimming took off 2 bases at V and 11 bases at J, with 15 bases between the two ends. Germline values: CDR1 GTSNPN, CDR2 SVGIG (reference sequence). This CDR3 region has 12 residues. The CDR3 coding sequence is TGTGCCTGGAGTAAACAGGAGCCGGCGGCTTTCTTT. This translates into CAWSKQEPAAFF. The full variable domain, with the rest looked up from reference TRBV30 and TRBJ1-1, is SQTIHQWPATLVQPVGSPLSLECTVEGTSNPNLYWYRQAAGRGLQLLFYSVGIGQISSEVPQNLSASRPQDRQFILSSKKLLLSDSGFYLCAWSKQEPAAFFGQGTRLTVV.

This clone showed up just a few times. This chain links TRBV5-4 with TRBJ2-1; 11 bases are shared with TRBD1. Trimming took 4 bases from V and 10 from J; bases not matched to a gene: 10. This CDR3 is built from 15 residues. In germline, CDR1 is SGHNT, CDR2 YYREEE (reference sequence). CDR3 nucleotides: TGTGCCAGCAGCGACCGGGACAGGGGGGTAAGGGAGCAGTTCTTC. Residues: CASSDRDRGVREQFF.

This chain joins TRBV19 and TRBJ2-5, with 7 nucleotides matching TRBD1. Trimming removed 3 bases from V and 4 bases from J; junction bases left unmatched: 8. This CDR3 comprises 15 residues. The V gene's germline CDR1 is LNHDA and CDR2 SQIVND (reference sequence). This CDR3 reads CASSMGTVGRETQYF. In nucleotides, the CDR3 is TGTGCCAGTAGTATGGGGACAGTGGGTAGAGAGACCCAGTACTTC.

As for this clone: A junction end diverges from the germline sequence, so it may reflect a read error. In the same sample, other DNA sequences code for this CDR3. The rearrangement joins TRBV2 to TRBJ2-1; the match to TRBD2 covers 8 bases. Germline CDR1 is SNHLY and CDR2 is FYNNEI. The CDR3 consists of 15 residues. For the CDR3, the DNA is TGCGCCAGCAGTGAGGTAGCGGGGTCAGGTGATGAGCAGTTCTTC. Residues: CASSEVAGSGDEQFF. Supplemented by reference TRBV2 and TRBJ2-1, the full variable domain reads EPEVTQTPSHQVTQMGQEVILRCVPISNHLYFYWYRQILGQKVEFLVSFYNNEISEKSEIFDDQFSVERPDGSNFTLKIRSTKLEDSAMYFCASSEVAGSGDEQFFGPGTRLTVL.

V usage is TRBV5-5 and J usage is TRBJ1-5; possible D gene TRBD1, 5 bases. Deletions cut 0 bases from V and 2 bases from J, with 9 bases between. CDR1 and CDR2 (germline): SGHKS, YYEKEE (reference sequence). The CDR3 covers 15 residues. CDR3 residues: CASSLVTGGNQPQHF. In DNA form, the CDR3 reads TGTGCCAGCAGCTTGGTGACGGGGGGCAATCAGCCCCAGCATTTT.

About this clone itself: Other nucleotide sequences from this sample produce the same CDR3. The genes are TRBV5-1 and TRBJ2-1; 7 bases are shared with TRBD2. The CDR3 runs 15 residues. Per germline, CDR1 SGHRS and CDR2 YFSETQ. V trimming: 0 bases; J trimming: 4 bases; junction bases outside the gene matches: 4. As DNA, the CDR3 is TGCGCCAGCAGCTTGGGGGCGGGAGCTTACAATGAGCAGTTCTTC. It yields the protein CASSLGAGAYNEQFF.

This clone was recorded only once. The chain couples TRBV5-1 to TRBJ1-2; the match to TRBD1 covers 9 bases. This CDR3 region has 16 residues. In germline, CDR1 is SGHRS, CDR2 YFSETQ. The V and J ends lost 0 bases and 6 bases, in that order; junction bases with no gene match: 9. Written as DNA, the CDR3 is TGCGCCAGCAGCTTGGGCACCGGGACAGGGATAAATGGCTACACCTTC. Its translation: CASSLGTGTGINGYTF.

The CDR3 region has the DNA TGCGCCAGCAGTGAGTATCAGGATCAGCCCCAGCATTTT. It codes for CASSEYQDQPQHF. The chain has TRBV10-1 and TRBJ1-5; D uncertain. The CDR3 is made up of 13 amino acids. Germline assignment: CDR1 WNHNN and CDR2 SYGVQD (reference sequence). The germline V and J ends were trimmed by 1 base and 5 bases, with 6 bases remaining between them.

The chain uses TRBV5-1 and TRBJ2-7, with 9 bases identical to TRBD2. The CDR3 covers 16 residues. Germline trimming cut 0 bases from V and 4 bases from J; bases unmatched to any gene: 8. Germline lookup yields CDR1 SGHRS and CDR2 YFSETQ. The CDR3 sequence: CASSLEVAGAYYEQYF. Here the CDR3 DNA reads TGCGCCAGCAGCTTGGAAGTAGCGGGAGCCTATTACGAGCAGTACTTC.

The chain uses TRBV6-5 and TRBJ2-2; perhaps TRBD1 as D (5 bases). V dropped 2 bases and J dropped 6 bases, with 10 bases sitting between them. Germline V lookup: CDR1 MNHEY, CDR2 SVGAGI. The length of the CDR3 is 14 residues. CDR3 in amino acids: CASSYGQGPGELFF. CDR3 nucleotide sequence: TGTGCCAGCAGTTACGGGCAGGGCCCCGGGGAGCTGTTTTTT.

The chain carries TRBV7-6 and TRBJ2-2; TRBD2 matches 10 bases. V was clipped by 2 bases and J by 6 bases; unmatched bases: 3. In germline, CDR1 is SGHVS, CDR2 FNYEAQ. This CDR3 spans 15 amino acids. The CDR3 DNA reads as TGTGCCAGCAGCTTAATCCTAGCGGGAGCCGGGGAGCTGTTTTTT. This codes for CASSLILAGAGELFF.

The rearrangement links TRBV25-1 to TRBJ2-1; 10 nucleotides match TRBD2. V trimming: 6 bases; J trimming: 8 bases; junction bases outside the gene matches: 4. Looked up from germline, CDR1 is MGHDK and CDR2 is SYGVNS. This CDR3 has 13 residues. The CDR3 region has the DNA TGTGCCAGCAGCACTAGCGGGATATATGAGCAGTTCTTC. Translation: CASSTSGIYEQFF.

The chain is built from TRBV11-2 and TRBJ1-5, with D unresolved. The ends were cut back, 4 bases at V and 13 bases at J, with 11 bases in the middle. The germline V gene encodes CDR1 SGHAT and CDR2 FQNNGV. The CDR3 consists of 11 residues. CDR3 DNA: TGTGCCAGCAGCTACGAACCGGGGCAGCATTTT. Protein: CASSYEPGQHF.

The chain couples TRBV6-1 to TRBJ2-7; 7 bases are shared with TRBD1. From germline, CDR1 is MNHNS and CDR2 SASEGT. Losses at the gene ends were 0 bases for V and 1 base for J; bases not matched to a gene: 6. The CDR3 covers 16 residues. CDR3 sequence reads: CASSEALPGQSYEQYF. The CDR3 DNA sequence: TGTGCCAGCAGTGAAGCGTTACCGGGACAGTCCTACGAGCAGTACTTC.

The rearrangement links TRBV7-9 to TRBJ1-1; D possibly corresponds to TRBD1 (6 bases). Germline CDR1 reads SEHNR; CDR2 reads FQNEAQ (reference sequence). V dropped 11 bases and J dropped 0 bases, with 16 bases sitting between them. The CDR3 loop spans 14 amino acids. The CDR3 protein is CAQGLQTMNTEAFF. The CDR3, as DNA: TGTGCCCAGGGGCTGCAGACCATGAACACTGAAGCTTTCTTT.

The chain recombines TRBV28 with TRBJ2-7; the match to TRBD1 covers 10 bases. Per the germline V gene, CDR1 is MDHEN and CDR2 is SYDVKM. The junction had 9 bases not matched to a gene; V was cut back by 5 bases and J by 8 bases. CDR3 length equals 14 residues. CDR3 sequence: CASSPPGQGNQQYF. CDR3 DNA sequence: TGTGCCAGCAGTCCACCGGGACAGGGGAATCAGCAGTACTTC.

This clone was counted a single time. The chain has TRBV19 and TRBJ1-3, with D possibly matching TRBD1 (5 bases). CDR3 length equals 14 residues. Trimming left V 5 bases short and J 0 bases short, with 8 bases between. Germline V gene data show CDR1 as LNHDA and CDR2 as SQIVND (reference sequence). The CDR3 region is CASSLQASGNTIYF. For the CDR3, the DNA is TGTGCCAGTAGTCTACAGGCCTCTGGAAACACCATATATTTT.

This clone was counted a single time. V usage is TRBV5-1 and J usage is TRBJ2-2; 10 positions match TRBD2. CDR1 and CDR2 (germline): SGHRS, YFSETQ. The CDR3 sequence is 17 residues long. The V and J ends lost 0 bases and 3 bases, in that order; junction bases with no gene match: 5. CDR3 DNA: TGCGCCAGCAGCTTGGCTAGCGGGAGATGGGACACCGGGGAGCTGTTTTTT. It translates to CASSLASGRWDTGELFF.

This clone is labeled as medium-sized. This sequence joins TRBV7-2 and TRBJ1-5; 8 bases line up with TRBD1. The CDR3 length is 15 residues. Per the germline V gene, CDR1 is SGHTA and CDR2 is FQGNSA. Trimming took 1 base from V and 4 from J; bases not matched to a gene: 3. The CDR3: CASSLGRGQNQPQHF. The CDR3 coding sequence is TGTGCCAGCAGCTTAGGCAGGGGGCAAAATCAGCCCCAGCATTTT.

This clone was detected only once. CDR3: CSVEDLTGNEQYF. The CDR3 DNA reads TGCAGCGTTGAAGATCTGACAGGCAACGAGCAGTACTTC. This rearrangement joins TRBV29-1 to TRBJ2-7; D possibly corresponds to TRBD1 (6 bases). V lost 0 bases, J lost 5 bases, and 11 bases lay in between. The CDR3 sequence is 13 residues long. Germline V gene sequence: CDR1 SQVTM, CDR2 ANQGSEA.

This clone was counted between two and nine times. CDR3 bases: TGTGCCAGCAGCTTCCCCGGGGGGCATGGCAATCAGCCCCAGCATTTT. Translating it yields CASSFPGGHGNQPQHF. The chain links TRBV28 to TRBJ1-5, with D perhaps matching TRBD1 (6 bases). Looked up from germline, CDR1 is MDHEN and CDR2 is SYDVKM. V lost 6 bases and J 2 bases, leaving 17 bases between the germline ends. This CDR3 comprises 16 residues.

A word on this clone: One end of the junction fails to match germline, which may point to a read error. The chain is built from TRBV7-9 and TRBJ2-7, with a weak D call TRBD1 (5 bases). The CDR3 length is 12 residues. Germline CDR1 SEHNR, CDR2 FQNEAQ (reference sequence). The CDR3 is CSSSYRPYEQYF. CDR3 in DNA: TGTTCCAGCAGCTACAGGCCGTACGAGCAGTACTTC.

The rearrangement links TRBV5-1 to TRBJ1-1, with 9 bases fitting TRBD1. This CDR3 region has 15 residues. CDR1 and CDR2 (germline): SGHRS, YFSETQ. After removal of 4 bases from V and 6 bases from J, the junction contained 10 bases not matched to a gene. The CDR3 nucleotides are TGCGCCAGCAGCCCCGGGGACAGGGTTAGGGCTGAAGCTTTCTTT. Translation gives CASSPGDRVRAEAFF. Using reference TRBV5-1 and TRBJ1-1 for the parts outside the CDR3, the full variable domain is KAGVTQTPRYLIKTRGQQVTLSCSPISGHRSVSWYQQTPGQGLQFLFEYFSETQRNKGNFPGRFSGRQFSNSRSEMNVSTLELGDSALYLCASSPGDRVRAEAFFGQGTRLTVV.

As DNA, the CDR3 is TGTGCCAGCAGTCGACAGGGGCAGGGCGATCAGCCCCAGCATTTT. Protein sequence: CASSRQGQGDQPQHF. This rearrangement joins TRBV6-5 to TRBJ1-5; 8 nucleotides match TRBD1. The trim removed 5 bases at V and 5 bases at J, leaving 8 bases unmatched. CDR1 is MNHEY, CDR2 SVGAGI, per germline. CDR3 length equals 15 residues.

This chain joins TRBV5-1 and TRBJ2-1, with 7 bases identical to TRBD1. The V gene end was trimmed by 4 bases and the J gene end by 0 bases; junction bases not matched to a gene: 1. CDR1 and CDR2 (germline): SGHRS, YFSETQ. The CDR3 consists of 14 residues. The CDR3 DNA is TGCGCCAGCAGCCGGGACAGCTCCTACAATGAGCAGTTCTTC. Translating it yields CASSRDSSYNEQFF.

V and J are TRBV5-4 and TRBJ2-7; 11 bases line up with TRBD2. The CDR3 is 14 amino acids. Germline assignment: CDR1 SGHNT and CDR2 YYREEE (reference sequence). Germline trimming cut 3 bases from V and 2 bases from J; bases unmatched to any gene: 1. CDR3 region: CASSSGLAAYEQYF. The DNA of the CDR3 is TGTGCCAGCAGCTCGGGACTAGCGGCCTACGAGCAGTACTTC.

The sample holds a few counts of this clone. This chain connects TRBV11-3 to TRBJ2-1; a possible D gene is TRBD2 (5 bases). The CDR3 extends over 14 amino acids. Looked up from germline, CDR1 is SGHNT and CDR2 is YENEEA. V was pared by 4 bases and J by 5 bases, with 12 bases between. CDR3 sequence reads: CASSSRTGDNEQFF. DNA of the CDR3: TGTGCCAGCAGCTCGCGGACTGGAGACAATGAGCAGTTCTTC.